This TCR beta chain was observed in a study of T-cell memory formation after mild COVID-19. TCRdb reprocessed the 5' RACE reads via MiXCR and lists one record per CDR3 protein. Of about 250,000 distinct CDR3 sequences detected, roughly 18% appear once; the ten largest clones hold roughly 23%. The CDR3 contains 12 residues. V trimming: 11 bases; J trimming: 5 bases; junction bases outside the gene matches: 6. CDR1 and CDR2 from the germline V gene are MDHEN and SYDVKM. Sequencing was carried out using PBMCs or a T cell subset sorted from them (not recorded which). This receptor was obtained from a man younger than 35 who had mild COVID-19 (a few samples of this study predate the infection). Cell type and time point are not known. V is TRBV28 and J is TRBJ2-3; 8 bases match TRBD1. CDR3 DNA sequence: TGTGCCCCAGGGGGCGGTGGAGATACGCAGTATTTT. As protein: CAPGGGGDTQYF.